Following are 27 T cell receptor beta chains from one sample sequenced in a study of blood T cell repertoires in COVID-19. TCRdb's table, derived via immunoSEQ multiplex PCR, lists solely in-frame clones and lacks some. The repertoire consists of under 65,000 clones, with roughly 70% occurring once and the leading ten covering approximately 15%. What was sequenced was peripheral blood. All receptors come from a woman aged 70-85 years with acute or convalescent COVID-19.

The chain carries TRBV2 and TRBJ1-6, with TRBD1 identical over 7 bases. The CDR3 loop spans 13 amino acids. Germline lookup yields CDR1 SNHLY and CDR2 FYNNEI. V was pared by 6 bases and J by 9 bases, with 5 bases of the junction left unmatched. CDR3 protein: CASRGTALSPLHF. Here the CDR3 DNA reads TGTGCCAGCAGAGGGACAGCTCTTTCACCCCTCCACTTT.

V usage is TRBV6-1 and J usage is TRBJ1-6; D not certain. From germline, CDR1 is MNHNS and CDR2 SASEGT. Between the trimmed V and J ends, which lost 4 bases and 0 bases, there was a span of 13 bases. The CDR3 consists of 17 residues. This chain's CDR3 is CASSGEQTSSYNSPLHF. The CDR3 bases are TGTGCCAGCAGTGGGGAGCAGACCAGCTCCTATAATTCACCCCTCCACTTT.

This clone was counted once. This chain links TRBV12-2 with TRBJ2-1; TRBD1 is the table's D call, not checked against the DNA. TRBV12-2 is assigned pseudogene status. The CDR3 has 19 residues. CDR3: CASRLARVNRAQVDHEQFF. As DNA, the CDR3 is TGTGCAAGTCGCTTAGCGAGGGTAAACAGGGCTCAGGTGGACCATGAGCAGTTCTTC.

The J gene is TRBJ1-5, the V gene TRBV11-2; 12 bases match TRBD1. From germline, CDR1 is SGHAT and CDR2 FQNNGV. The ends lost 5 bases at V and 4 bases at J; junction bases unmatched: 6. The CDR3 covers 16 residues. The CDR3 loop is CASSQGTGGRNQPQHF. The DNA of the CDR3 is TGTGCCAGCAGCCAGGGGACAGGGGGCCGGAATCAGCCCCAGCATTTT.

This clone occurred a few times. The chain couples TRBV6-6 to TRBJ1-2; TRBD1 aligns across 9 bases. This CDR3 comprises 14 residues. Trimming removed 10 bases from V and 7 bases from J; junction bases left unmatched: 13. Germline lookup yields CDR1 MNHNY and CDR2 SVGAGI (reference sequence). CDR3 nucleotide sequence: TGTGCCACCTCTCCGGGACAGGGTGACGGTGGCTACACCTTC. Amino acid sequence: CATSPGQGDGGYTF.

This CDR3 is CASSYHLGQAVDQPQHF. The CDR3 DNA is TGTGCCAGCAGTTACCACCTTGGACAGGCGGTCGATCAGCCCCAGCATTTT. This chain links TRBV6-2 or TRBV6-3 with TRBJ1-5, with 7 bases matching TRBD1. Germline lookup yields CDR1 MNHEY and CDR2 SVGEGT. CDR3 length: 17 amino acids. V was clipped by 2 bases and J by 5 bases; unmatched bases: 12.

This clone was recorded only once. The CDR3 is CAWSPDWGRGYTF. In DNA, the CDR3 is TGTGCCTGGAGTCCCGATTGGGGGCGCGGCTACACCTTC. The chain combines TRBV30 with TRBJ1-2, with TRBD1 as a possible D gene (6 bases). V gave up 2 bases and J gave up 8 bases, with 15 bases separating them. Germline V gene sequence: CDR1 GTSNPN, CDR2 SVGIG (reference sequence). CDR3 length: 13 residues.

This sequence joins TRBV30 and TRBJ1-3; 9 positions match TRBD1. The CDR3 loop spans 13 amino acids. CDR1 is GTSNPN, CDR2 SVGIG, per germline (reference sequence). The V and J ends lost 2 bases and 11 bases, in that order; junction bases with no gene match: 7. Here the CDR3 reads CAWSRQGVFAIYF. The CDR3 bases are TGTGCCTGGAGTCGACAGGGGGTCTTTGCCATATATTTT.

This chain connects TRBV5-1 to TRBJ2-3; TRBD2 aligns across 15 bases. V was pared by 0 bases and J by 1 base, with 3 bases of the junction left unmatched. Germline values: CDR1 SGHRS, CDR2 YFSETQ. This CDR3 has 18 residues. The CDR3 loop is CASSLGTSGGDRTDTQYF. For the CDR3, the DNA is TGCGCCAGCAGCTTGGGGACTAGCGGGGGGGACCGCACAGATACGCAGTATTTT.

The chain uses TRBV5-1 and TRBJ1-4; D is unresolved. The V gene lost 5 bases and the J gene lost 4 bases, with 15 bases spanning the gap. The CDR3 length is 15 residues. Germline V gene sequence: CDR1 SGHRS, CDR2 YFSETQ. This chain's CDR3 is CASSRREGGNEKLFF. In DNA, the CDR3 is TGCGCCAGCAGTCGTCGGGAAGGAGGTAATGAAAAACTGTTTTTT.

The J gene is TRBJ2-7, the V gene TRBV2; 7 bases are a match to TRBD1. Per germline, CDR1 SNHLY and CDR2 FYNNEI. J was trimmed by 4 bases and V by 2 bases; bases with no gene match: 5. This CDR3 has 14 amino acids. The CDR3 nucleotides read TGTGCCAGCAGTGAACAGGGGGAATCGTACGAGCAGTACTTC. This sequence encodes CASSEQGESYEQYF.

This chain's CDR3 is CASGGTATQFF. DNA for the CDR3: TGTGCCAGCGGCGGGACAGCGACCCAGTTCTTC. This rearrangement joins TRBV21-1 to TRBJ2-1; TRBD1 was called by the table and not checked on the DNA. TRBV21-1 is listed as a pseudogene. This CDR3 is built from 11 residues.

V gene TRBV27 combines with J gene TRBJ2-2, with a weak D call TRBD1 (6 bases). This CDR3 is 16 amino acids long. CDR1 and CDR2 from the germline V gene are MNHEY and SMNVEV (reference sequence). The V gene lost 7 bases and the J gene lost 1 base, with 16 bases spanning the gap. For the CDR3, the DNA is TGTGCCAGCACCCCAGGGAACAGGGTGAACACCGGGGAGCTGTTTTTT. It is translated as CASTPGNRVNTGELFF.

This clone has just a few counts. The chain couples TRBV5-1 to TRBJ1-6; a possible D gene is TRBD1 (6 bases). The germline CDR1 and CDR2 sequences are SGHRS and YFSETQ. V dropped 6 bases and J dropped 9 bases, with 16 bases sitting between them. The CDR3 totals 14 residues. CDR3 DNA: TGCGCCAGCACCGAGGGAACAGGGTTTTCACCCCTCCACTTT. Translating it yields CASTEGTGFSPLHF.

This clone showed up just a few times. The chain links TRBV18 to TRBJ1-5, with 7 bases lining up with TRBD1. With 5 bases clipped from V and 0 bases from J, the junction kept 7 bases outside the gene matches. Germline CDR1 KGHSH, CDR2 LQKENI. CDR3 length: 16 residues. The CDR3: CASSSYRGGSNQPQHF. Written as DNA, the CDR3 is TGTGCCAGCTCATCTTACAGGGGCGGTAGCAATCAGCCCCAGCATTTT.

The V and J genes are TRBV6-5 and TRBJ1-5, with D possibly TRBD1 on 5 matching bases. V lost 0 bases, J lost 2 bases, and 5 bases lay in between. This CDR3 has 14 amino acids. Germline CDR1 MNHEY, CDR2 SVGAGI. CDR3 residues: CASSYSGGNQPQHF. In nucleotides, the CDR3 is TGTGCCAGCAGTTACTCAGGGGGCAATCAGCCCCAGCATTTT.

The chain couples TRBV6-1 to TRBJ2-7; D remains unclear. V was cut by 3 bases and J by 4 bases, with 13 bases left in between. Germline CDR1 MNHNS, CDR2 SASEGT. The CDR3 is 14 amino acids. CDR3 region: CASSDGLPRYEQYF. The CDR3 nucleotides read TGTGCCAGCAGTGACGGCCTACCGAGGTACGAGCAGTACTTC.

This clone showed up just a few times. The rearrangement joins TRBV3-1 (or the pseudogene TRBV3-2) to TRBJ1-2; maybe TRBD1 (5 bases). The CDR3 length is 14 residues. Trimming pared 4 bases from V and 8 bases from J, leaving 17 bases between. Germline V CDR1 and CDR2: LGHDT, YNNKEL (reference sequence). The CDR3 sequence is CASSRNGQAMGYTF. The CDR3 region has the DNA TGTGCCAGCAGCCGAAACGGACAAGCTATGGGCTACACCTTC.

J is TRBJ1-5 and V is TRBV28; 7 bases map to TRBD1. There are 12 residues in the CDR3. From germline, CDR1 is MDHEN and CDR2 SYDVKM. V trimming: 11 bases; J trimming: 7 bases; junction bases outside the gene matches: 8. The CDR3 spells CAALQGSQPQHF. DNA of the CDR3: TGTGCCGCTCTACAGGGGTCGCAGCCCCAGCATTTT.

The J gene is TRBJ1-2, the V gene TRBV7-9, with 7 bases fitting TRBD1. The CDR3 is 15 residues long. CDR1 SEHNR and CDR2 FQNEAQ come from the germline V gene (reference sequence). The V gene end was trimmed by 5 bases and the J gene end by 5 bases; junction bases not matched to a gene: 11. CDR3 residues: CASSPGGTEMYGYTF. In DNA, the CDR3 is TGTGCCAGCAGCCCGGGCGGGACAGAGATGTATGGCTACACCTTC. The variable domain in full, completed from reference TRBV7-9 and TRBJ1-2, reads DTGVSQNPRHKITKRGQNVTFRCDPISEHNRLYWYRQTLGQGPEFLTYFQNEAQLEKSRLLSDRFSAERPKGSFSTLEIQRTEQGDSAMYLCASSPGGTEMYGYTFGSGTRLTVV.

The chain is built from TRBV5-1 and TRBJ2-7; 7 nucleotides agree with TRBD2. The junction had 0 bases not matched to a gene; V was cut back by 2 bases and J by 4 bases. The CDR3 length is 12 residues. In germline, CDR1 is SGHRS, CDR2 YFSETQ. The CDR3 sequence is CASSFGGYEQYF. The CDR3 nucleotides are TGCGCCAGCAGCTTCGGGGGGTACGAGCAGTACTTC.

The chain links TRBV4-1 to TRBJ2-1; D may be TRBD2 (6 bases). This CDR3 contains 18 residues. V was clipped by 3 bases and J by 0 bases, with 18 bases between them. From germline, CDR1 is MGHRA and CDR2 YSYEKL. The CDR3 region is CASSHLRDFLLSYNEQFF. CDR3 sequence (DNA): TGCGCCAGCAGCCATCTCCGGGACTTCCTCCTCTCCTACAATGAGCAGTTCTTC.

This clone has just one count. This chain connects TRBV2 to TRBJ2-7, with a tentative D call TRBD1 (5 bases). From germline, CDR1 is SNHLY and CDR2 FYNNEI. This CDR3 spans 16 amino acids. V was trimmed by 7 bases and J by 5 bases, leaving 24 bases between them. The CDR3 loop is CASTLKGGSGADEQYV. The CDR3 coding sequence is TGTGCCAGCACCCTTAAGGGTGGCAGTGGGGCGGACGAGCAGTACGTC.

The rearrangement uses TRBV3-1 (or the pseudogene TRBV3-2) and TRBJ1-2, with D unresolved. The CDR3 sequence is 13 residues long. Deletions cut 3 bases from V and 8 bases from J, with 13 bases between. CDR1 is LGHDT and CDR2 is YNNKEL in the germline V gene (reference sequence). The CDR3 region has the DNA TGTGCCAGCAGCCAGGAGGGCCCTTGGGGCTACACCTTC. Translating gives CASSQEGPWGYTF.

V and J are TRBV18 and TRBJ1-5, with 7 positions matching TRBD1. Germline V CDR1 and CDR2: KGHSH, LQKENI. V lost 6 bases and J lost 9; bases outside the gene matches: 11. The CDR3 contains 14 residues. The CDR3 protein is CASSLGQAESPQHF. CDR3 bases: TGTGCCAGCTCTCTAGGACAGGCTGAATCGCCCCAGCATTTT.

This clone was counted only a few times. The V gene is TRBV6-5, the J gene TRBJ2-7; possibly TRBD2 for D (5 bases). Per germline, CDR1 MNHEY and CDR2 SVGAGI. The V end was cut by 2 bases, the J end by 2 bases, with 13 bases between. This CDR3 is built from 15 residues. The CDR3, as DNA: TGTGCCAGCAGTTACGACTCATGGAGGACCTACGAGCAGTACTTC. This gives the protein CASSYDSWRTYEQYF.

The chain links TRBV10-3 to TRBJ1-2, with TRBD1 identical over 10 bases. This CDR3 is 13 amino acids long. V trimming: 7 bases; J trimming: 5 bases; junction bases outside the gene matches: 4. The germline CDR1 and CDR2 sequences are ENHRY and SYGVKD. CDR3 coding DNA: TGTGCCATCACCCAGGGACAGGGGTATGGCTACACCTTC. It specifies CAITQGQGYGYTF.